This TCR beta chain is drawn from a study of blood T cells in healthy people across ages. On this clonotype itself: Given a much more abundant clone one base away, this may be a read error.

CDR1 is SEHNR and CDR2 is FQNEAQ in the germline V gene (reference sequence). This CDR3 spans 14 amino acids. Deletions cut 3 bases from V and 7 bases from J, with 16 bases between. Peripheral blood from each donor was collected in a volume of roughly 9.8 milliliters. A sample-barcoded 5' primer and a J-beta primer mix were used in a second PCR of roughly 6 to 11 cycles. TCRdb reanalysed the 5' RACE reads using MiXCR and keeps one entry per CDR3 protein. Of fewer than 750,000 distinct CDR3 sequences listed, under 65% were seen once; the top ten hold approximately 13%. The sequence came from a woman older than 75 in good health. The chain links TRBV7-9 to TRBJ2-7, with D uncertain. Specimen: blood. The CDR3 reads CASSFLANYNEQYF. Here the CDR3 DNA reads TGTGCCAGCAGCTTCCTTGCAAACTACAATGAGCAGTACTTC.